This TCR beta chain derives from a study of cytomegalovirus exposure and HLA in healthy donors. Notes on this clone: What it binds is unknown.

General study findings and limits: A later analysis linked a missense variant in DCLRE1C to the trimming of TCR beta V and J genes. Researchers reportedly found TCR beta sequences accurately predicted most subjects' HLA-A and HLA-B alleles. Researchers had no immune exposure information except CMV serostatus available.

It was with 60 Vbeta and 13 Jbeta primers that the PCR ran. Original analysis: Later analysis identified 65 million to 80 million unique TCR beta chains, about 10 million shared. The assay was immunoSEQ multiplex PCR, and TCRdb's table has in-frame clones only and misses some. That table gives V, J and clone size, and the DNA gave D and trimming. Of around 130,000 clones listed, approximately 74% are singletons. This TCR was recovered from a man aged 40-49 years in good health and CMV-seropositive. The sequenced material came from PBMCs.

The CDR3 is CAISAGTSGIHGYEQYF. In DNA form, the CDR3 reads TGTGCCATCAGTGCCGGAACTAGCGGGATCCATGGTTACGAGCAGTACTTC. This chain uses TRBV10-3 with TRBJ2-7; 10 bases fit TRBD2. J lost 4 bases, V lost 4 bases, and 13 bases had no gene match. The CDR3 runs to 17 residues. Germline CDR1 is ENHRY and CDR2 is SYGVKD.